This T cell receptor (beta chain) was profiled in a study of blood T cell repertoires in COVID-19. Study background: Specimens from acute and convalescent COVID-19 originated in the United States, Italy and Spain. The cDNA or gDNA used as material had been derived from T cells, B-cell-depleted T cells, or PBMCs.

The CDR3 is 14 residues long. CDR1 MDHEN and CDR2 SYDVKM come from the germline V gene. V was shortened by 3 bases and J by 1 base, with 9 bases between the two germline ends. Study processing details: It was from reference gene primer amplification that nucleated cell counts were estimated. Measured with immunoSEQ multiplex PCR; TCRdb has only the in-frame clones, and not every one. V, J and clone size were drawn from that table, and D and trimming were deduced from the DNA. The sample shows some 140,000 clones, 91% of them seen only once. V and J are TRBV28 and TRBJ1-1; the D gene is possibly TRBD1 (5 bases). Sequenced sample: peripheral blood. The origin of this receptor is a man aged 50-60 years with acute or convalescent COVID-19. The CDR3 loop reads CASSLGGKNTEAFF. CDR3 sequence (DNA): TGTGCCAGCAGTTTGGGGGGAAAGAACACTGAAGCTTTCTTT.